The TCR beta chain under discussion was sequenced for a study of T-cell memory formation after mild COVID-19 (dated by TCRdb to 2020 to 2023). With regard to the full study: TCR sequence clusters from the two donors were found to be largely donor specific. The cohort comprised two young, previously healthy adult volunteers, one female and one male. In two donors, T-cell clones that expanded and contracted after mild COVID-19 were tracked by sequencing TCRalpha and TCRbeta repertoires over time.

As to this clonotype: This clone's antigen is unknown. Base qualities are not provided; no much larger clone lies one nucleotide away.

Sequencing was performed on an Illumina NovaSeq 6000. TCRalpha and TCRbeta cDNA libraries were constructed by 5'RACE with constant-segment primers, with sample barcodes and unique molecular identifiers being introduced. Trizol reagent was used to extract RNA from every sample. Library amplification was performed in two PCR steps, and a second sample barcode and Illumina TruSeq adapters were introduced in the second step. The libraries were sequenced on an Illumina NovaSeq using 2 x 150 bp paired-end reads. For the original study's pipeline: The reads were demultiplexed and collapsed into UMI-guided consensus sequences using migec v1.2.7. Using mixcr v2.1.11, the UMI consensuses were aligned to TRA and TRB V and J templates and assembled into clonotypes. A clonotype was counted as expanded or contracted only when both edgeR and NoisET called the clonotype significant, with the noise models trained on biological replicates. For edgeR calls, the thresholds were a false discovery rate-adjusted p below 0.01 and a log2 fold-change of 1. As an exploratory analysis of dynamics, max-normalized trajectories of the 1000 most abundant clonotypes were examined by PCA with hierarchical clustering. Separately sequenced CD4+ and CD8+ repertoires were used to assign a CD4 or CD8 phenotype to each responding clone. TCRdb handled the public reads itself, with Q25 trimming in fastp and clone calling in MiXCR, and kept productive beta chains. Entries that share a CDR3 protein sequence are merged under the most common genes and DNA. Clone size and V and J calls follow TCRdb, not the original study. The sample table holds roughly 510,000 distinct CDR3 sequences, of which about 18% were seen once. Around 7.8% of the sample is in the top ten clones.

The junction shows trimming of 6 bases on V and 7 bases on J, and the gene matches do not reach 14 bases of it. The germline V gene encodes CDR1 SNHLY and CDR2 FYNNEI. Inclusive of the bounding cysteine and phenylalanine, the CDR3 is 17 residues long. The retained sequence is limited to the CDR3, 51 bases, with the frame set at the first base. Summary of the overall study and its limitations: From day 15 to 85, contracting clones showed balanced CD4/CD8 phenotypes, whereas a second wave of clones that expanded from day 15 to 37 leaned towards CD4+. Some responding clones were found in pre-infection memory, which suggests that pre-existing cross-reactive memory T cells took part in the SARS-CoV-2 response. Contracting CD4+ clones were located mainly in the CM and EM memory subsets, whereas CD8+ clones were found to be enriched in EMRA. Whether the second-wave clones peaking on day 37 were SARS-CoV-2 specific was not confirmed. Only two mild cases were covered in the study, and larger cohorts including severe cases with pre-infection samples were considered necessary.

Ficoll-Paque density gradient centrifugation was used to isolate PBMCs. The sequence joins TRBV2 to TRBJ2-1, and TRBD2 matches 11 of the central bases. What was sequenced was PBMCs or a T cell subset sorted from them (not recorded which). The TCR originated in an adult woman who had mild COVID-19 (a few samples of this study predate the infection). The sample titles of this study are shuffled in the database, so cell type and time point are left out; the donor was told from shared clones. The CDR3 reads as follows: CASRTVTSASGRNEQFF. In nucleotide form, the sequence is TGTGCCAGCAGGACCGTAACCTCGGCTAGCGGGAGGAATGAGCAGTTCTTC.